This TCR beta chain was documented in a study of follicular helper T cells after annual influenza vaccination (dated by TCRdb to about 2017). Study-wide context: After each seasonal influenza vaccination, blood was collected on days 0, 7 and 28. To study recall of cTfh clones, some subjects were followed through successive annual vaccinations in the 2013-2014, 2014-2015 and 2015-2016 seasons. One week after vaccination, a second recruited cohort of 12 to 13 subjects (Table S1) displayed a similar ICOS+CD38+ cTfh response. Multi-year samples were obtained from about six subjects, with two vaccination seasons covered for a few subjects and three seasons covered for two subjects. The 2015 samples were processed right after collection, while the 2013-2014 samples were cryopreserved.

General study outcomes and caveats: ICOS+CD38+ cTfh clonality correlated with the frequency of that population, and its change correlated with the change in circulating plasmablast frequency. Because only roughly 9.5-20% of the analyzed cells gave productive TCRB sequences, there was no way to sample rare clonotypes. In the assessment of influenza clone enrichment, the possibility that the much larger non-cTfh compartments were undersampled could not be ruled out. Successive annual vaccinations recalled a recurrent oligoclonal ICOS+CD38+ cTfh response that contained tetramer and AIM influenza-specific clonotypes. Day 7 ICOS+CD38+ clones were most often found later in ICOS-CD38- cTfh, suggesting that subset may serve as a memory reservoir.

Seasonal inactivated influenza vaccine (Fluvarix) was administered to adults, and sorted blood CD4 subsets were tracked by TCRB sequencing before and after vaccination. To be eligible, subjects had to live in the community and must not have received influenza vaccine in the previous 6 months. Subjects were excluded for influenza vaccine contraindications, substance abuse, HIV/AIDS, active malignancy, immunomodulatory medication, or active illness such as respiratory infection. At each time point, roughly 35 to 110 mL of blood was collected. Ficoll-Paque PLUS or SepMate separation was used to isolate PBMC. As a non-Tfh comparison subset, CXCR5- memory CD4 T cells were sorted. Cell subsets were sorted from PBMC on a BD FACS Aria before DNA extraction. The library was obtained by the immunoSEQ multiplex PCR assay. Adaptive Biotechnologies handled the TCRB amplification, library preparation, sequencing and preliminary bioinformatics at Survey level resolution. Regarding the original processing steps: In R, clonality was calculated as 1 minus the normalized Shannon entropy, and the Gini index was computed using the R package ineq. Overlap score was defined as the summed counts of shared sequences divided by the total counts of all sequences in both compared samples. Shared-clonotype significance used Fisher's exact test assuming a theoretical repertoire of 10^7 TCRB sequences. TCRdb limited this immuneACCESS table to in-frame rearrangements with V and J called. A share of clones is missing; checked studies link under half to unresolved V genes, and the rest is unexplained. Clone size and V and J calls were adopted from that table, with D and trimming inferred from the DNA. In all, the sample holds more than 10,000 clones, and approximately 79% of those were seen once. The ten largest clones represent around 0.89% of the sample.

Notes on this clone: Its target antigen remains unknown. One base away there is no much larger clone; base qualities are not given.

The sample consisted of CXCR5- memory CD4+ T cells sorted from blood, taken 6 weeks after influenza vaccination. In light of the paper, this sample's cell subset or site label describes: CXCR5- memory CD4 T cells. This TCR was sampled from an adult who received the influenza vaccine.

The nucleotides read TGTGCCATCAGGCCGGGACAGGGGATCTATGGCTACACCTTC. Protein translation: CAIRPGQGIYGYTF. The sequence is built from TRBV10-3 and TRBJ1-2; a stretch of 10 junction bases matches TRBD1. The germline V gene encodes CDR1 ENHRY and CDR2 SYGVKD. From V the trimming removes 6 bases and from J it removes 4 bases, while the gene matches leave 5 bases of the junction unaccounted for. The CDR3 contains 14 residues, cysteine and phenylalanine counted. CDR3 DNA only is kept here, 42 bases in frame from base 1.